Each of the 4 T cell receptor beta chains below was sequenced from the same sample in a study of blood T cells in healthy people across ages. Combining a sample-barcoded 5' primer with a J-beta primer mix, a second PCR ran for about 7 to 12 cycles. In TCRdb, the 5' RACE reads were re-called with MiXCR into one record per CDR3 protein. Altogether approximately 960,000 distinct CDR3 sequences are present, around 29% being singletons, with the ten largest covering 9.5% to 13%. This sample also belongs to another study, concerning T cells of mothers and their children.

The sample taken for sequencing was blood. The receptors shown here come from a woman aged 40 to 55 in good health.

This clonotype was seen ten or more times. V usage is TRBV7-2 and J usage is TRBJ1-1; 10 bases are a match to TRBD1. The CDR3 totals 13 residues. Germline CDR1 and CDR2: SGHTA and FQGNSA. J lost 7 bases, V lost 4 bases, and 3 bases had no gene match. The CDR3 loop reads CASSSTGGGEAFF. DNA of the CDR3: TGTGCCAGCAGCTCGACAGGGGGCGGTGAAGCTTTCTTT.

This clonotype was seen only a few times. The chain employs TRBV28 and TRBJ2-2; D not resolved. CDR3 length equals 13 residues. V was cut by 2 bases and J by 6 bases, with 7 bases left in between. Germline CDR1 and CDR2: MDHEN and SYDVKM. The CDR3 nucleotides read TGTGCCAGCAGTTTAAGCCCCCCCGGGGAGCTGTTTTTT. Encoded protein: CASSLSPPGELFF.

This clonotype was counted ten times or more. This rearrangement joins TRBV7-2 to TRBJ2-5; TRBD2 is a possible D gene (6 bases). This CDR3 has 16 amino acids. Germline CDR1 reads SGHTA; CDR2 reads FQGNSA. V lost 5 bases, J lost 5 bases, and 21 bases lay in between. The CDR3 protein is CASSNSEGWRDETQYF. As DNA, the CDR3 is TGTGCCAGCAGCAATAGTGAGGGTTGGCGGGACGAGACCCAGTACTTC.

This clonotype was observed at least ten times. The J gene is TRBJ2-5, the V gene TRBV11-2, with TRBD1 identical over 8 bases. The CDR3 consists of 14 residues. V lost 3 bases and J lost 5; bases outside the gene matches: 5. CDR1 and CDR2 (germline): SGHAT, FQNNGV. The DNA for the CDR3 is TGTGCCAGCAGCTTCGGACAGGGCCGGGAGACCCAGTACTTC. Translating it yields CASSFGQGRETQYF.